A single sample is the source of the 11 T cell receptor beta chains below, sequenced in a study of blood T cell repertoires in COVID-19. Profiled with immunoSEQ multiplex PCR; TCRdb holds only in-frame clones, not every one. The sample lists 120,000 to 150,000 clones, 85% to 90% seen once, with about 11% in the top ten. The source material was peripheral blood. Receptors were obtained from a woman of 80 years or more with acute or convalescent COVID-19.

In its sample, this clone was seen once. The gene calls are TRBV3-1 (or the pseudogene TRBV3-2) and TRBJ1-1, with D possibly TRBD1 on 5 matching bases. Trimming stripped 3 bases from V and 6 bases from J, with 5 bases between. The V gene's germline CDR1 is LGHDT and CDR2 YNNKEL (reference sequence). The length of the CDR3 is 11 residues. DNA of the CDR3: TGTGCCAGCAGCCACAGGGCTGAAGCTTTCTTT. Encoded protein: CASSHRAEAFF.

This clone was observed once. An end of the junction differs from the germline gene, which may be a read error. The chain uses TRBV7-7 and TRBJ2-5; possible D gene TRBD1, 6 bases. The germline V gene has CDR1 SSHAT and CDR2 FNYEAQ (reference sequence). CDR3 length: 13 amino acids. This chain's CDR3 is CASSRTVQETQYF. The CDR3 DNA reads TGTGCTAGCAGCCGGACAGTCCAAGAGACCCAGTACTTC.

The chain has TRBV4-2 and TRBJ2-2, with a possible D match to TRBD2 (6 bases). The CDR3 loop spans 17 amino acids. V gave up 0 bases and J gave up 6 bases, with 17 bases separating them. From germline, CDR1 is LGHNA and CDR2 YNFKEQ. The CDR3 region has the DNA TGTGCCAGCAGCCAAGAGCCCAGCAGAGCGGGCGCCGGGGAGCTGTTTTTT. It is translated as CASSQEPSRAGAGELFF.

The V gene is TRBV14, the J gene TRBJ2-3; possible D gene TRBD2, 6 bases. V dropped 4 bases and J dropped 0 bases, with 11 bases sitting between them. The CDR3 sequence is 15 residues long. Germline assignment: CDR1 SGHDN and CDR2 FVKESK. The CDR3 protein is CASSRGTPSTDTQYF. The CDR3 DNA is TGTGCCAGCAGCCGCGGGACCCCGAGCACAGATACGCAGTATTTT.

This clone showed up just once. The chain joins TRBV4-1 to TRBJ1-1; TRBD1 might be the D (6 bases). The CDR3 is 14 amino acids. V was pared by 0 bases and J by 10 bases, with 15 bases between. Germline CDR1 is MGHRA and CDR2 is YSYEKL. CDR3 DNA sequence: TGCGCCAGCAGCCAAGAGATCAGGGGAAAGGTAGCTTTCTTT. Protein product: CASSQEIRGKVAFF.

The chain couples TRBV2 to TRBJ1-5, with 7 bases lining up with TRBD1. The germline CDR1 and CDR2 sequences are SNHLY and FYNNEI. The CDR3 is made up of 15 amino acids. Unmatched junction bases numbered 7, after V lost 3 bases and J lost 5 bases. This chain's CDR3 is CASSDRTGWDQPQHF. The CDR3 DNA follows: TGTGCCAGCAGTGACCGGACAGGTTGGGATCAGCCCCAGCATTTT.

This clone was recorded once. The rearrangement joins TRBV9 to TRBJ1-5; D is unresolved. This CDR3 region has 15 residues. Trimming shortened V by 4 bases and J by 1 base, and 12 bases separated the two germline ends. CDR1 and CDR2 (germline): SGDLS, YYNGEE. Written as DNA, the CDR3 is TGTGCCAGCAGCCCCTCCGGTTACAGCAATCAGCCCCAGCATTTT. Protein: CASSPSGYSNQPQHF.

The CDR3: CASSEQGGNYGYTF. CDR3 DNA: TGTGCCAGCAGTGAACAGGGGGGCAACTATGGCTACACCTTC. V and J are TRBV2 and TRBJ1-2; 7 bases agree with TRBD1. Germline CDR1 and CDR2: SNHLY and FYNNEI. J lost 2 bases, V lost 2 bases, and 2 bases had no gene match. The length of the CDR3 is 14 residues. Using reference TRBV2 and TRBJ1-2 for the parts outside the CDR3, the full variable domain is EPEVTQTPSHQVTQMGQEVILRCVPISNHLYFYWYRQILGQKVEFLVSFYNNEISEKSEIFDDQFSVERPDGSNFTLKIRSTKLEDSAMYFCASSEQGGNYGYTFGSGTRLTVV.

The chain employs TRBV20-1 and TRBJ1-3, with D possibly matching TRBD1 (5 bases). The CDR3 is 14 residues long. The V and J ends lost 3 bases and 4 bases respectively, with 13 bases between them. Per the germline V gene, CDR1 is DFQATT and CDR2 is SNEGSKA (reference sequence). The chain's CDR3 is CSASRGSDGNTIYF. DNA for the CDR3: TGCAGTGCTAGTAGGGGATCGGACGGAAACACCATATATTTT.

This clone was counted a single time. The chain links TRBV6-8 to TRBJ1-2, with 8 nucleotides matching TRBD1. The CDR3 contains 15 residues. Germline CDR1 is MNHGY and CDR2 is SAAAGT. With V trimmed by 2 bases and J by 4 bases, 6 bases remained unmatched. The CDR3 here is CASSYPDRGCYGYTF. The CDR3, as DNA: TGTGCCAGCAGTTACCCCGACAGGGGATGCTATGGCTACACCTTC.

This clone occurred a few times. The V gene is TRBV29-1, the J gene TRBJ1-1; 10 bases are shared with TRBD1. With V trimmed by 2 bases and J by 5 bases, 8 bases remained unmatched. The CDR3 is 15 residues long. The germline CDR1 and CDR2 sequences are SQVTM and ANQGSEA. The CDR3 is CSVERDRGKRTEAFF. In nucleotides, the CDR3 is TGCAGCGTTGAAAGGGACAGGGGTAAACGAACTGAAGCTTTCTTT. The complete variable domain, with remaining parts taken from reference TRBV29-1 and TRBJ1-1, reads SAVISQKPSRDICQRGTSLTIQCQVDSQVTMMFWYRQQPGQSLTLIATANQGSEATYESGFVIDKFPISRPNLTFSTLTVSNMSPEDSSIYLCSVERDRGKRTEAFFGQGTRLTVV.